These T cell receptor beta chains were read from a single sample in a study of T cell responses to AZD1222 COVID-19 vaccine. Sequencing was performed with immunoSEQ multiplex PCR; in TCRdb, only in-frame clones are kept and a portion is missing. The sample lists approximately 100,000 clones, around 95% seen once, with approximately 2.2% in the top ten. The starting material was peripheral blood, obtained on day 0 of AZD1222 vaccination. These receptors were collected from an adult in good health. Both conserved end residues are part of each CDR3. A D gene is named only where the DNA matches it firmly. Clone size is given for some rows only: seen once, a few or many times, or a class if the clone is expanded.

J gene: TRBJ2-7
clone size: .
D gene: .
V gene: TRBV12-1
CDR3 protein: CASSFDGEDYEQYF
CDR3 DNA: TGTGCCAGCAGCTTTGACGGGGAGGACTACGAGCAGTACTTC

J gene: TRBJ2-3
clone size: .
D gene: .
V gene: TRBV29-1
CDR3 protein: CSVVSTTDTQYF
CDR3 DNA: TGCAGCGTTGTCTCAACCACAGATACGCAGTATTTT

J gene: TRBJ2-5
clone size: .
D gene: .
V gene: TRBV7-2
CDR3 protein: CASSLGRAQYF
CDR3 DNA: TGTGCCAGCAGCTTAGGCAGGGCCCAGTACTTC

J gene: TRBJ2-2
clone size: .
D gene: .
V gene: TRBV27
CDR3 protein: CASSKGTGNTGELFF
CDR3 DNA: TGTGCCAGCAGTAAAGGGACGGGGAACACCGGGGAGCTGTTTTTT

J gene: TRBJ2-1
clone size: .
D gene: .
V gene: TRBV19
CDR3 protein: CASSMLGEQFF
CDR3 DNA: TGTGCCAGTAGTATGCTAGGGGAGCAGTTCTTC

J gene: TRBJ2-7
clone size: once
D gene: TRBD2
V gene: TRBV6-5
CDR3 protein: CASSYSGGPGFDEQYF
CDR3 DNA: TGTGCCAGCAGTTACTCGGGAGGGCCAGGGTTTGACGAGCAGTACTTC

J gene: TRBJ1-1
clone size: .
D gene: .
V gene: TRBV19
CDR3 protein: CASRDRNTEAFF
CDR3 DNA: TGTGCCAGTAGAGACAGGAACACTGAAGCTTTCTTT

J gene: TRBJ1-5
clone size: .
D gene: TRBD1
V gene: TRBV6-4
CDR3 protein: CASSDSGTAGQPQHF
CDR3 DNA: TGTGCCAGCAGTGACAGCGGGACAGCAGGTCAGCCCCAGCATTTT

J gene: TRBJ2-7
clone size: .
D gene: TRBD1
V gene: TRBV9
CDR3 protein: CASSVGEGQGSYEQYF
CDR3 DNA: TGTGCCAGCAGCGTAGGGGAGGGACAGGGCTCCTACGAGCAGTACTTC

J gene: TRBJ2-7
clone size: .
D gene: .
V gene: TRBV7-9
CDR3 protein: CASSLTRLEGSYEQYF
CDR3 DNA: TGTGCCAGCAGCCTCACTCGCTTGGAAGGCTCCTACGAGCAGTACTTC

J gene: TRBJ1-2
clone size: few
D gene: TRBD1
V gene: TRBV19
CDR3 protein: CASSIVTGANYGYTF
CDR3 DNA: TGTGCCAGTAGTATAGTGACAGGGGCGAACTATGGCTACACCTTC

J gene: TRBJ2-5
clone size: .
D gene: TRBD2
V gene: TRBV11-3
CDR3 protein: CASSSSSGGQETQYF
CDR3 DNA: TGTGCCAGCAGCTCCTCTAGCGGGGGCCAAGAGACCCAGTACTTC

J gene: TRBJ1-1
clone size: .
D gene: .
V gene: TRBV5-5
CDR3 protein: CASSLDPNTEAFF
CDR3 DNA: TGTGCCAGCAGCCTAGACCCAAACACTGAAGCTTTCTTT

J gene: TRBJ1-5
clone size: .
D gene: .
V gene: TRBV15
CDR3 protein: CATSSQRYQGQPQHF
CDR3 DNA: TGTGCCACCAGCAGTCAACGGTATCAAGGGCAGCCCCAGCATTTT

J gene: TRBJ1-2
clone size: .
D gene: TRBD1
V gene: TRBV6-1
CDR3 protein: CASSAHLQGASDYGYTF
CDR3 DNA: TGTGCCAGCAGTGCTCACCTACAGGGGGCGTCGGACTATGGCTACACCTTC

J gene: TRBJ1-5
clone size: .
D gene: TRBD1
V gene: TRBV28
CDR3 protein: CASSIGQGRPQHF
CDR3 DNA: TGTGCCAGCAGTATCGGACAGGGCCGGCCCCAGCATTTT

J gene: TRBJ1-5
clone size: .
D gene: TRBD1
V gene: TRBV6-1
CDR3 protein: CASSGGQDWDSNQPQHF
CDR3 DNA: TGTGCCAGCAGTGGGGGACAGGATTGGGATAGCAATCAGCCCCAGCATTTT

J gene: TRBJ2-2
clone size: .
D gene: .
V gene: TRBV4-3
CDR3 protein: CASSQDLLVLNTGELFF
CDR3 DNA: TGCGCCAGCAGCCAAGACCTGCTGGTCTTGAACACCGGGGAGCTGTTTTTT

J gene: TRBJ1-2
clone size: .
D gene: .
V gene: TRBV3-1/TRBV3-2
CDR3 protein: CASRPDGFNYGYTF
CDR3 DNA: TGTGCCAGCAGACCAGACGGTTTTAACTATGGCTACACCTTC

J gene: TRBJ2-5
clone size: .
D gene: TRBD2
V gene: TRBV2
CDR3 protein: CASRLREGLMETQYF
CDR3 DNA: TGTGCCAGCAGGTTGCGGGAGGGCCTCATGGAGACCCAGTACTTC

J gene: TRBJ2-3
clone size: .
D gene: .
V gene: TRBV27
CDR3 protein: CASSLPFLADLTDTQYF
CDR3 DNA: TGTGCCAGCAGTTTACCCTTTTTAGCGGATCTCACAGATACGCAGTATTTT

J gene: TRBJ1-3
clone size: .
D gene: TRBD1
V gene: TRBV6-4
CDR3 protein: CASKSVGTAGNTIYF
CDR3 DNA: TGTGCCAGCAAATCCGTCGGGACAGCTGGAAACACCATATATTTT

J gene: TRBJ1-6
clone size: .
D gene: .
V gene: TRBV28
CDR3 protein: CASRKNRVGSPLHF
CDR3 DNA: TGTGCCAGCCGCAAAAACAGGGTTGGGTCACCCCTCCACTTT

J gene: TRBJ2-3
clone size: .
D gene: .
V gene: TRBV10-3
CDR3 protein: CAISAGTSTDTQYF
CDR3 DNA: TGTGCCATCAGTGCCGGGACTAGCACAGATACGCAGTATTTT

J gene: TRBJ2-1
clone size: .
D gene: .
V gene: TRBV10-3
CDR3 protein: CAISGRWEDYNEQFF
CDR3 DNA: TGTGCCATCTCTGGGAGGTGGGAGGACTACAATGAGCAGTTCTTC

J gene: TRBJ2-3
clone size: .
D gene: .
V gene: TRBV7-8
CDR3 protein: CASRSRGRDTQYF
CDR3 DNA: TGTGCCAGCAGATCAAGGGGCAGAGATACGCAGTATTTT

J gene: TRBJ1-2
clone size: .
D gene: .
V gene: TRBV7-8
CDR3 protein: CASSFPDRGYGYTF
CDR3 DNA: TGTGCCAGCAGCTTCCCGGACAGAGGCTATGGCTACACCTTC